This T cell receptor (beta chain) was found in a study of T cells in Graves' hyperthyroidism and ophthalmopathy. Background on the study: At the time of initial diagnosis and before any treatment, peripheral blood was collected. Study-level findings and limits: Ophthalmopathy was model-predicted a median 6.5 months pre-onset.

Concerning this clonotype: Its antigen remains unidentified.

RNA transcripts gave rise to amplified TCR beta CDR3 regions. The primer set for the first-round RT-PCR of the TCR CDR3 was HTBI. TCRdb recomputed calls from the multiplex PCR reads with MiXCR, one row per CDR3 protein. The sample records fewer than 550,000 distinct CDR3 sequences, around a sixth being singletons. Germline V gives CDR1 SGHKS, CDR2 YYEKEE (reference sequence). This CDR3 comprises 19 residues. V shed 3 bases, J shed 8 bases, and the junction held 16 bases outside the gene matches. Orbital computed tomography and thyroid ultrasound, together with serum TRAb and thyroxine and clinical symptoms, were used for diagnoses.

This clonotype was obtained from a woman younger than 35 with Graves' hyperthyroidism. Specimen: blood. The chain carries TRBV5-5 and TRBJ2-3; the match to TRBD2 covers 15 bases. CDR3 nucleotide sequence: TGTGCCAGCAGCTCGAGGGGACTAGCGGGGGGAGGCCTGATATCTACGCAGTATTTT. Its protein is CASSSRGLAGGGLISTQYF.